A single sample is the source of the 8 T cell receptor beta chains below, sequenced in a study of CD8 T cells in ankylosing spondylitis. TCRdb passed the 5' RACE reads through MiXCR, listing each CDR3 protein once. This table has 130,000 or so distinct CDR3 sequences, about 6.4% appearing once. Sequenced material: blood, either unsorted or a sorted T cell fraction (not recorded which). The receptor source for this set is a male donor with ankylosing spondylitis or in good health (not recorded which).

In this sample, this clonotype turned up a few times. The chain couples TRBV29-1 to TRBJ1-1; D call uncertain. This CDR3 spans 13 amino acids. Germline V gene lookup returns CDR1 SQVTM and CDR2 ANQGSEA. Trimming left V 0 bases short and J 1 base short, with 6 bases between. The CDR3 here is CSVEEVWNTEAFF. In DNA form, the CDR3 reads TGCAGCGTTGAAGAGGTATGGAACACTGAAGCTTTCTTT.

As regards this clonotype: A much bigger clone sits one base away, suggesting this may be a read error. The V call is TRBV5-5, the J call TRBJ1-5; D unresolved. Germline V gene sequence: CDR1 SGHKS, CDR2 YYEKEE (reference sequence). V dropped 1 base and J dropped 6 bases, with 11 bases sitting between them. There are 14 residues in the CDR3. CDR3 residues: CASSLRGISQPQHF. Here the CDR3 DNA reads TGTGCCAGCAGCTTGAGAGGGATAAGTCAGCCCCAGCATTTT.

This clonotype was counted many times. V and J are TRBV5-1 and TRBJ2-7; 8 nucleotides agree with TRBD1. This CDR3 comprises 15 residues. V lost 4 bases, J lost 3 bases, and 9 bases stayed unmatched. Germline CDR1 SGHRS, CDR2 YFSETQ. CDR3 nucleotides: TGCGCCAGCAGCCCAACCGGGGGACAGGTCTACGAGCAGTACTTC. Protein: CASSPTGGQVYEQYF.

This clonotype was found a few times. The chain combines TRBV20-1 with TRBJ1-5; D possibly corresponds to TRBD1 (6 bases). Trimming shortened V by 0 bases and J by 7 bases, and 13 bases separated the two germline ends. The CDR3 runs 14 residues. Germline V gene sequence: CDR1 DFQATT, CDR2 SNEGSKA (reference sequence). The CDR3 reads CSARERQEGQPQHF. In nucleotides, the CDR3 is TGCAGTGCTAGAGAAAGACAGGAGGGGCAGCCCCAGCATTTT.

This clonotype was observed many times. The CDR3 sequence is CASSPLLAVNNEQFF. CDR3 bases: TGTGCCAGCTCACCACTTCTAGCGGTGAACAATGAGCAGTTCTTC. The chain couples TRBV18 to TRBJ2-1; 7 bases map to TRBD2. This CDR3 has 15 amino acids. J gave up 5 bases and V 1 base, and 5 bases lay outside the gene matches. Per germline, CDR1 KGHSH and CDR2 LQKENI.

This clonotype was observed at least ten times. The chain combines TRBV29-1 with TRBJ2-3; D possibly corresponds to TRBD2 (6 bases). Germline CDR1 is SQVTM and CDR2 is ANQGSEA. V was pared by 7 bases and J by 1 base, with 21 bases between. The CDR3 is 16 residues long. The CDR3: CSGARGVPGGTDTQYF. The CDR3 nucleotides are TGCAGCGGTGCCCGGGGTGTCCCGGGAGGCACAGATACGCAGTATTTT.

This clonotype was counted a few times. CDR3 coding DNA: TGTGCCAGCTCACCGCGGGGACAGATCACTGAAGCTTTCTTT. Protein sequence: CASSPRGQITEAFF. The chain recombines TRBV18 with TRBJ1-1; 7 nucleotides agree with TRBD1. The CDR3 is 14 amino acids. Germline CDR1 and CDR2: KGHSH and LQKENI. The V and J ends lost 3 bases and 4 bases, in that order; junction bases with no gene match: 5. The full variable domain, completed using reference TRBV18 and TRBJ1-1, is NAGVMQNPRHLVRRRGQEARLRCSPMKGHSHVYWYRQLPEEGLKFMVYLQKENIIDESGMPKERFSAEFPKEGPSILRIQQVVRGDSAAYFCASSPRGQITEAFFGQGTRLTVV.

This clonotype was counted many times. This chain connects TRBV7-8 to TRBJ1-2; D is uncertain. This CDR3 is 15 amino acids long. From germline, CDR1 is SGHVS and CDR2 FQNEAQ. Trimming shortened V by 3 bases and J by 6 bases, and 17 bases separated the two germline ends. The CDR3, as DNA: TGTGCCAGCAGCTTTTTAAGGACCACTAGGGATGGCTACACCTTC. This gives the protein CASSFLRTTRDGYTF. The variable domain in full, completed from reference TRBV7-8 and TRBJ1-2, reads GAGVSQSPRYKVAKRGQDVALRCDPISGHVSLFWYQQALGQGPEFLTYFQNEAQLDKSGLPSDRFFAERPEGSVSTLKIQRTQQEDSAVYLCASSFLRTTRDGYTFGSGTRLTVV.